This TCR beta chain was sequenced for a study of T cells in Graves' hyperthyroidism and ophthalmopathy. Ten or more counts support this clonotype. The CDR3 has 14 amino acids. J lost 6 bases, V lost 5 bases, and 7 bases had no gene match. Germline loops: CDR1 SGHRS, CDR2 YFSETQ. Amplification yielded TCR beta CDR3 regions, with RNA transcripts as the source. In the first-round RT-PCR of the TCR CDR3, the HTBI primer set was used. TCRdb ran MiXCR on the multiplex PCR reads and lists one entry per CDR3 protein. The data show more than 500,000 distinct CDR3 sequences, around 46% seen once. Thyroid ultrasound and orbital computed tomography, with clinical symptoms and serum thyroxine and TRAb, informed diagnoses.

The rearrangement links TRBV5-1 to TRBJ2-7, with 11 nucleotides matching TRBD2. Material: peripheral blood or thyroid tissue (not recorded which). This TCR came from an adult woman with Graves' disease, either hyperthyroidism or ophthalmopathy (not recorded which). The CDR3 here is CASRTSGVSGEQYF. CDR3 sequence (DNA): TGCGCCAGCAGGACTAGCGGGGTAAGCGGCGAGCAGTACTTC.